The 3 T cell receptor beta chains below were found in one sample sequenced in a study of blood T cell repertoires in COVID-19. Produced via immunoSEQ multiplex PCR; TCRdb's table is partial and in-frame only. This sample has a few hundred thousand clones, with about nine tenths found just once. Sequences were obtained from peripheral blood. Source of these receptors: a woman in her forties or fifties who had recovered from COVID-19.

This clone was observed a few times. The chain uses TRBV14 and TRBJ2-7; 7 bases match TRBD2. V trimming: 5 bases; J trimming: 0 bases; junction bases outside the gene matches: 7. CDR3 length equals 15 residues. The V gene's germline CDR1 is SGHDN and CDR2 FVKESK. The CDR3 spells CASSGGRESSYEQYF. The DNA for the CDR3 is TGTGCCAGCAGCGGGGGGAGGGAGAGCTCCTACGAGCAGTACTTC. Full variable domain (remainder filled in from reference TRBV14 and TRBJ2-7): EAGVTQFPSHSVIEKGQTVTLRCDPISGHDNLYWYRRVMGKEIKFLLHFVKESKQDESGMPNNRFLAERTGGTYSTLKVQPAELEDSGVYFCASSGGRESSYEQYFGPGTRLTVT.

The chain is built from TRBV7-2 and TRBJ1-3, with D possibly TRBD1 on 5 matching bases. Trimming took off 1 base at V and 2 bases at J, with 12 bases between the two ends. CDR3 length: 16 amino acids. In germline, CDR1 is SGHTA, CDR2 FQGNSA. The CDR3, as DNA: TGTGCCAGCAGCTTAGGGCCCCAGGGAACTGGAAACACCATATATTTT. Encoded protein: CASSLGPQGTGNTIYF.

The chain combines TRBV5-1 with TRBJ2-1; 14 nucleotides match TRBD2. Germline V gives CDR1 SGHRS, CDR2 YFSETQ. The CDR3 spans 16 residues. The V segment lost 3 bases and the J segment 3 bases; nucleotides outside the gene matches: 2. The CDR3 DNA is TGCGCCAGCAGCTACGGACTAGCGGGGGGCTACAATGAGCAGTTCTTC. It translates to CASSYGLAGGYNEQFF.